This entry lists 20 T cell receptor beta chains sequenced from one sample in a study of a mutant IDH1 vaccine in newly diagnosed glioma. Only in-frame clones appear in the TCRdb table, and some are missing; sequencing was by immunoSEQ multiplex PCR. The profile shows around 99,000 clones, around three quarters of them singletons. As to time point: baseline, week 1 (first vaccination visit). Treatment meaning: pre-vaccination baseline after standard-of-care therapy. The sequencing here drew on PBMCs, taken from a glioma patient treated with radiotherapy, temozolomide or both. All receptors derive from a man aged 40-49 years with glioma.

J is TRBJ1-1 and V is TRBV5-8; D unresolved. Germline lookup yields CDR1 SGHTS and CDR2 YDEGEE. The CDR3 is made up of 15 amino acids. The V and J ends lost 4 bases and 5 bases respectively, with 18 bases between them. CDR3 sequence reads: CASSPRSPGWTEAFF. The CDR3 DNA reads TGTGCCAGCAGCCCCCGATCCCCGGGTTGGACTGAAGCTTTCTTT. The variable domain in full, completed from reference TRBV5-8 and TRBJ1-1, reads EAGVTQSPTHLIKTRGQQATLRCSPISGHTSVYWYQQALGLGLQFLLWYDEGEERNRGNFPPRFSGRQFPNYSSELNVNALELEDSALYLCASSPRSPGWTEAFFGQGTRLTVV.

This clone was counted between two and nine times. The gene calls are TRBV27 and TRBJ1-2; no reliable D call. V dropped 4 bases and J dropped 8 bases, with 14 bases sitting between them. Germline CDR1 reads MNHEY; CDR2 reads SMNVEV (reference sequence). This CDR3 spans 13 amino acids. The CDR3 loop is CASSWSDGLGYTF. The DNA for the CDR3 is TGTGCCAGCAGTTGGTCGGACGGCCTGGGCTACACCTTC.

V usage is TRBV5-4 and J usage is TRBJ1-1, with a tentative D call TRBD1 (6 bases). The CDR3 is 12 residues long. Germline V gene data show CDR1 as SGHNT and CDR2 as YYREEE (reference sequence). Deletions cut 4 bases from V and 14 bases from J, with 18 bases between. The CDR3 region is CASSRDTSLGFF. The CDR3 nucleotides read TGTGCCAGCAGCAGGGACACCTCGTTAGGGTTCTTT.

The gene calls are TRBV19 and TRBJ1-2, with D hard to call. CDR1 is LNHDA and CDR2 is SQIVND in the germline V gene (reference sequence). The ends were cut back, 5 bases at V and 0 bases at J, with 13 bases in the middle. The CDR3 covers 15 residues. For the CDR3, the DNA is TGTGCCAGTAGTGAGCCGGGCCAAGCTAACTATGGCTACACCTTC. It yields the protein CASSEPGQANYGYTF.

The gene calls are TRBV6-5 and TRBJ1-2; D remains ambiguous. The CDR3 runs 13 residues. CDR1 and CDR2 (germline): MNHEY, SVGAGI. V lost 8 bases and J lost 3, with 13 bases in between. CDR3 protein: CASARADYYGYTF. DNA for the CDR3: TGTGCCAGCGCAAGGGCGGACTACTATGGCTACACCTTC.

This clone was seen a single time. V gene TRBV7-6 combines with J gene TRBJ2-7; 7 nucleotides line up with TRBD2. The length of the CDR3 is 15 residues. Germline trimming cut 5 bases from V and 2 bases from J; bases unmatched to any gene: 9. Germline assignment: CDR1 SGHVS and CDR2 FNYEAQ. The CDR3 sequence is CASSRAAGDTYEQYF. The CDR3 bases are TGTGCCAGCAGCCGGGCGGCGGGGGATACCTACGAGCAGTACTTC.

The CDR3 region is CATSYEQYF. The CDR3 DNA is TGTGCCACCTCGTACGAGCAGTACTTC. The chain uses TRBV18 and TRBJ2-7, with D uncertain. Trimming removed 10 bases from V and 4 bases from J, with 5 bases in between. Germline V gene sequence: CDR1 KGHSH, CDR2 LQKENI. The CDR3 extends over 9 amino acids.

CDR3 sequence: CASSQVPGTGRDEQYF. For the CDR3, the DNA is TGCGCCAGCAGCCAGGTCCCCGGGACAGGGAGAGACGAGCAGTACTTC. The V call is TRBV4-3, the J call TRBJ2-7, with 9 bases that match TRBD1. V lost 3 bases to trimming and J lost 5 bases; unmatched junction nucleotides: 11. The CDR3 loop spans 16 amino acids. Germline V CDR1 and CDR2: LGHNA, YSLEER.

This clone was observed a few times. The V and J genes are TRBV27 and TRBJ1-1; D call uncertain. V shed 5 bases and J shed 0 bases, with 16 bases lying between them. This CDR3 spans 16 amino acids. Germline V lookup: CDR1 MNHEY, CDR2 SMNVEV (reference sequence). CDR3 in amino acids: CASSPATGGLNTEAFF. The CDR3, as DNA: TGTGCCAGCAGTCCGGCTACGGGTGGCCTGAACACTGAAGCTTTCTTT.

The rearrangement joins TRBV2 to TRBJ1-5, with D perhaps TRBD1 (5 bases). CDR1 and CDR2 (germline): SNHLY, FYNNEI. V was trimmed by 6 bases and J by 2 bases, leaving 17 bases between them. The CDR3 sequence is 16 residues long. The CDR3 sequence: CASRGGEGKGNQPQHF. The CDR3 DNA follows: TGTGCCAGCAGGGGGGGTGAAGGGAAAGGCAATCAGCCCCAGCATTTT.

The chain joins TRBV2 to TRBJ1-2; 9 nucleotides agree with TRBD1. This CDR3 is built from 15 residues. From germline, CDR1 is SNHLY and CDR2 FYNNEI. The V segment lost 6 bases and the J segment 2 bases; nucleotides outside the gene matches: 7. The CDR3 reads CASRTRQGGNYGYTF. In DNA form, the CDR3 reads TGTGCCAGCAGAACCCGACAGGGGGGGAACTATGGCTACACCTTC.

This clone has more than one count but fewer than ten. CDR3 in amino acids: CASRSGGGGANVLTF. The CDR3 coding sequence is TGTGCCAGCAGATCGGGGGGAGGTGGGGCCAACGTCCTGACTTTC. The rearrangement links TRBV5-4 to TRBJ2-6; 7 nucleotides line up with TRBD2. The CDR3 covers 15 residues. V was pared by 5 bases and J by 3 bases, with 5 bases of the junction left unmatched. From germline, CDR1 is SGHNT and CDR2 YYREEE (reference sequence). The whole variable domain, remainder taken from reference TRBV5-4 and TRBJ2-6, is ETGVTQSPTHLIKTRGQQVTLRCSSQSGHNTVSWYQQALGQGPQFIFQYYREEENGRGNFPPRFSGLQFPNYSSELNVNALELDDSALYLCASRSGGGGANVLTFGAGSRLTVL.

The gene calls are TRBV7-2 and TRBJ2-3; TRBD2 matches at 10 bases. The CDR3 totals 19 residues. Germline lookup yields CDR1 SGHTA and CDR2 FQGNSA. With V trimmed by 3 bases and J by 0 bases, 12 bases remained unmatched. The CDR3 sequence: CASSFLSGSGRLSTDTQYF. The CDR3 DNA reads TGTGCCAGCAGCTTTCTCTCGGGTAGCGGGAGGTTGAGCACAGATACGCAGTATTTT.

The chain recombines TRBV28 with TRBJ2-1; tentative D call: TRBD2 (6 bases). Germline values: CDR1 MDHEN, CDR2 SYDVKM. CDR3 length: 14 residues. Trimming stripped 3 bases from V and 7 bases from J, with 13 bases between. CDR3 nucleotide sequence: TGTGCCAGCAGTTTCGCGGGATGGGGAAATGAGCAGTTCTTC. Its translation is CASSFAGWGNEQFF. Using reference TRBV28 and TRBJ2-1 for the parts outside the CDR3, the full variable domain is DVKVTQSSRYLVKRTGEKVFLECVQDMDHENMFWYRQDPGLGLRLIYFSYDVKMKEKGDIPEGYSVSREKKERFSLILESASTNQTSMYLCASSFAGWGNEQFFGPGTRLTVL.

The chain joins TRBV10-3 to TRBJ2-2, with D possibly being TRBD1 (7 bases). Germline V lookup: CDR1 ENHRY, CDR2 SYGVKD. This CDR3 has 15 amino acids. The V end was cut by 4 bases, the J end by 1 base, with 10 bases between. CDR3 sequence: CAISGGDRNTGELFF. The CDR3 nucleotides are TGTGCCATCAGTGGGGGGGACAGGAACACCGGGGAGCTGTTTTTT.

The chain has TRBV6-5 and TRBJ2-7; weak D call: TRBD2 (6 bases). CDR3 length equals 14 residues. Germline assignment: CDR1 MNHEY and CDR2 SVGAGI. The V and J ends lost 5 bases and 5 bases respectively, with 16 bases between them. CDR3 nucleotide sequence: TGTGCCAGCAGTACACCCGGGACTTGGGACGAGCAGTACTTC. Translating gives CASSTPGTWDEQYF.

This clone is a singleton in its sample. The chain joins TRBV5-6 to TRBJ2-7; 8 positions agree with TRBD1. Germline loops: CDR1 SGHDT, CDR2 YYEEEE. This CDR3 contains 15 residues. V shed 1 base and J 3 bases; nucleotides not matched to a gene: 6. The CDR3 loop reads CASSLRRGRIYEQYF. Written as DNA, the CDR3 is TGTGCCAGCAGCTTGCGCAGGGGGCGTATCTACGAGCAGTACTTC.

This sequence joins TRBV30 and TRBJ2-7, with TRBD1 as a possible D gene (6 bases). The germline V gene encodes CDR1 GTSNPN and CDR2 SVGIG (reference sequence). V was shortened by 3 bases and J by 7 bases, with 13 bases between the two germline ends. The CDR3 runs 12 residues. The CDR3 here is CAWRARGFEQYF. The CDR3 region has the DNA TGTGCCTGGAGGGCAAGGGGGTTTGAGCAGTACTTC.

This chain joins TRBV7-3 and TRBJ2-1, with unresolved D. Germline values: CDR1 SGHTA, CDR2 FQGTGA. This CDR3 is 13 amino acids long. With 4 bases removed from V and 5 bases from J, the gap between germline ends came to 9 bases. CDR3 bases: TGTGCCAGCAGCTCGGCCCTAAACAATGAGCAGTTCTTC. It is translated as CASSSALNNEQFF.

This chain uses TRBV29-1 with TRBJ2-5, with D maybe TRBD2 (6 bases). Between the trimmed V and J ends, which lost 3 bases and 4 bases, there was a span of 15 bases. CDR3 length: 14 residues. In germline, CDR1 is SQVTM, CDR2 ANQGSEA. CDR3 loop: CSVEGGRAGETQYF. The DNA for the CDR3 is TGCAGCGTTGAGGGGGGAAGGGCGGGAGAGACCCAGTACTTC. The full variable domain, in which reference TRBV29-1 and TRBJ2-5 provide the parts outside the CDR3, is SAVISQKPSRDICQRGTSLTIQCQVDSQVTMMFWYRQQPGQSLTLIATANQGSEATYESGFVIDKFPISRPNLTFSTLTVSNMSPEDSSIYLCSVEGGRAGETQYFGPGTRLLVL.